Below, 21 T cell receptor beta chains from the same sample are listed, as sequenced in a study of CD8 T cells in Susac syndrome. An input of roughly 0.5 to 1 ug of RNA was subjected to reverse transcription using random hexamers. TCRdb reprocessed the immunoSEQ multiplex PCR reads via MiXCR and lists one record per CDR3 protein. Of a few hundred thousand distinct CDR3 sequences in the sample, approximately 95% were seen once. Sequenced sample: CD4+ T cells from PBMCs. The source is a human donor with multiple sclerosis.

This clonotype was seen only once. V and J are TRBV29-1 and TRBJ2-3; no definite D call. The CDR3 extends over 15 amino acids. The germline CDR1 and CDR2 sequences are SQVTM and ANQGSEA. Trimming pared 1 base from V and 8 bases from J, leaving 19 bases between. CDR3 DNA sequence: TGCAGCGTTGAAGCCTTCGGACGGATCACAAGTACGCAGTATTTT. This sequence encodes CSVEAFGRITSTQYF.

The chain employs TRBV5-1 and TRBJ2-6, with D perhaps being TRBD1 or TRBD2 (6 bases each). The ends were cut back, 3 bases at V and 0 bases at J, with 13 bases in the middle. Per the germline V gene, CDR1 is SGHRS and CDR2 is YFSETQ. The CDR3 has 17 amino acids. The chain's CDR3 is CASSSHGGGSGANVLTF. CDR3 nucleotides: TGCGCCAGCAGCTCCCATGGAGGGGGCTCTGGGGCCAACGTCCTGACTTTC.

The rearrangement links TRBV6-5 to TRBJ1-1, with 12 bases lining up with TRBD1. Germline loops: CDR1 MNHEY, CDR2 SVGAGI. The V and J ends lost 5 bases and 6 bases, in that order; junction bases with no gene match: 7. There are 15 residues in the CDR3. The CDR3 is CASSPSGQGAAEAFF. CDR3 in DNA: TGTGCCAGCAGTCCTTCGGGACAGGGGGCCGCTGAAGCTTTCTTT.

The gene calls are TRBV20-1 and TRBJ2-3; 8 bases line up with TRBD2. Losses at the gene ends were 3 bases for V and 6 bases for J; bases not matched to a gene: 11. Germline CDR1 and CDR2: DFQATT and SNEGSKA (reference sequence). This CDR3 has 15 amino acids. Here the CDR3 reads CSASPSGGPPDTQYF. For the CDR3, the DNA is TGCAGTGCTAGCCCGAGCGGGGGTCCTCCGGATACGCAGTATTTT.

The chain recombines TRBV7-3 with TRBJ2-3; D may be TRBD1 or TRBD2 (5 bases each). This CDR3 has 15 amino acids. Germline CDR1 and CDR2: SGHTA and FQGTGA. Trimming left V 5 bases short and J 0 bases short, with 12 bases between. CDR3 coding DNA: TGTGCCAGCAGCGAGGGGTGGGGTAGCACAGATACGCAGTATTTT. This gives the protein CASSEGWGSTDTQYF.

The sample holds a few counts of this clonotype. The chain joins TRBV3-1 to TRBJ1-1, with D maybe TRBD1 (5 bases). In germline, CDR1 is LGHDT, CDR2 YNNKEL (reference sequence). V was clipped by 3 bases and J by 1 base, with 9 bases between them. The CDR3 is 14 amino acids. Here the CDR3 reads CASSQVGANTEAFF. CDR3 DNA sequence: TGTGCCAGCAGCCAGGTAGGGGCGAACACTGAAGCTTTCTTT.

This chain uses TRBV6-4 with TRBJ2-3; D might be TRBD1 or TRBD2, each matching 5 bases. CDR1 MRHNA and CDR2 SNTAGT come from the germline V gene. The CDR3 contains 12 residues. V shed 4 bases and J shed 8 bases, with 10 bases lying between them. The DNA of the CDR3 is TGTGCCAGCAGTGTGGGGGACGGTACGCAGTATTTT. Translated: CASSVGDGTQYF.

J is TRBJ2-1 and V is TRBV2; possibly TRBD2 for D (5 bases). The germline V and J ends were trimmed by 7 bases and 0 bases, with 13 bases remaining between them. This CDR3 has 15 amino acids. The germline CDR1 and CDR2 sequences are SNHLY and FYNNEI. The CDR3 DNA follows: TGTGCCAGCAACGGGGTCTTGAGCTCCTACAATGAGCAGTTCTTC. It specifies CASNGVLSSYNEQFF.

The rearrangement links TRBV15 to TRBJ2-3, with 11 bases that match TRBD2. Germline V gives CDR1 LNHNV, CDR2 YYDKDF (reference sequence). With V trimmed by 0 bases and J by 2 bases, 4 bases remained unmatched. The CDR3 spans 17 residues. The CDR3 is CATSRDLAGGNTDTQYF. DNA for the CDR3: TGTGCCACCAGCAGAGATCTAGCGGGGGGTAACACAGATACGCAGTATTTT. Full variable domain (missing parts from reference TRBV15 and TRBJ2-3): DAMVIQNPRYQVTQFGKPVTLSCSQTLNHNVMYWYQQKSSQAPKLLFHYYDKDFNNEADTPDNFQSRRPNTSFCFLDIRSPGLGDTAMYLCATSRDLAGGNTDTQYFGPGTRLTVL.

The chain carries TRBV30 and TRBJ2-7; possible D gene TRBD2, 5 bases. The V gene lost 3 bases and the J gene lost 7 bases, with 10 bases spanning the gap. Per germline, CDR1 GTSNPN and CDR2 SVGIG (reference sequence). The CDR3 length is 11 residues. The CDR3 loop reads CAWRTGEEQYF. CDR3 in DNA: TGTGCCTGGAGAACTGGGGAGGAGCAGTACTTC.

The CDR3: CASSEQGLINQPQHF. The CDR3 region has the DNA TGTGCCAGCAGTGAGCAGGGGTTAATCAATCAGCCCCAGCATTTT. The chain employs TRBV2 and TRBJ1-5, with a possible D match to TRBD1 (6 bases). Trimming stripped 3 bases from V and 3 bases from J, with 12 bases between. Germline CDR1 and CDR2: SNHLY and FYNNEI. CDR3 length: 15 residues.

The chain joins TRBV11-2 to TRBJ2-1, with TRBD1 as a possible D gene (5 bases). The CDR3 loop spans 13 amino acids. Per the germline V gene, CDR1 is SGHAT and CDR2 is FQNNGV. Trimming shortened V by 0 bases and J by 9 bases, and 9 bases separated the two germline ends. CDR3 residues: CASSLDHRGEQFF. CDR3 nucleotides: TGTGCCAGCAGCTTAGATCATAGGGGTGAGCAGTTCTTC.

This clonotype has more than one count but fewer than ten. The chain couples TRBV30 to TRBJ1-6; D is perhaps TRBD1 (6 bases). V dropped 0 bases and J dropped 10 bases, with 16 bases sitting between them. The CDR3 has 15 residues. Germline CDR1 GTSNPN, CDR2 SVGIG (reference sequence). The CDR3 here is CAWSVRGGFGSPLHF. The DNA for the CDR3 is TGTGCCTGGAGTGTACGTGGGGGCTTCGGATCACCCCTCCACTTT.

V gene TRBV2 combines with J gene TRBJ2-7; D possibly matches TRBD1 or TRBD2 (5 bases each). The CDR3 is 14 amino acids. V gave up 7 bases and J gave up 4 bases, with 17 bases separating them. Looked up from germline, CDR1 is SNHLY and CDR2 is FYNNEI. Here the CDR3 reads CASKTLDGGYEQYF. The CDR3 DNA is TGTGCCAGCAAGACACTGGATGGGGGTTACGAGCAGTACTTC.

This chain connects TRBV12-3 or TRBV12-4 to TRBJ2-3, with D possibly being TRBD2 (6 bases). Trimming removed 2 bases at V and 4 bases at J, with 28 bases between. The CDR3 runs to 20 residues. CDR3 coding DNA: TGTGCCAGCAGTTTATATGGGAGGACACCCATCGCCCGGCACTCAGATACGCAGTATTTT. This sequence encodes CASSLYGRTPIARHSDTQYF.

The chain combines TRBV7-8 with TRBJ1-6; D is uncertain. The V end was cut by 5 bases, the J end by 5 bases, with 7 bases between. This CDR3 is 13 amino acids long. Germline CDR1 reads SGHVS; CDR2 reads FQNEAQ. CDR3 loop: CASSRRNNSPLHF. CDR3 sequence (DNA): TGTGCCAGCAGCAGGAGGAATAATTCACCCCTCCACTTT. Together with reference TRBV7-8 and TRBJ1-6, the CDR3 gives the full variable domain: GAGVSQSPRYKVAKRGQDVALRCDPISGHVSLFWYQQALGQGPEFLTYFQNEAQLDKSGLPSDRFFAERPEGSVSTLKIQRTQQEDSAVYLCASSRRNNSPLHFGNGTRLTVT.

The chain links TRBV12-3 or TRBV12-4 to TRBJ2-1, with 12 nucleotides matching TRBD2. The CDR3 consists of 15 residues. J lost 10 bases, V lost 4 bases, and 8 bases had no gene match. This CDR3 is CASSWTSGIAGEQFF. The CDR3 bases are TGTGCCAGCAGTTGGACTAGCGGGATTGCTGGAGAGCAGTTCTTC.

The CDR3 region is CASSPNFSGELFF. In nucleotides, the CDR3 is TGTGCCAGCAGTCCTAATTTTAGCGGGGAGCTGTTTTTT. This sequence joins TRBV11-2 and TRBJ2-2; unclear D gene. Germline V CDR1 and CDR2: SGHAT, FQNNGV. The CDR3 contains 13 residues. V dropped 6 bases and J dropped 7 bases, with 12 bases sitting between them.

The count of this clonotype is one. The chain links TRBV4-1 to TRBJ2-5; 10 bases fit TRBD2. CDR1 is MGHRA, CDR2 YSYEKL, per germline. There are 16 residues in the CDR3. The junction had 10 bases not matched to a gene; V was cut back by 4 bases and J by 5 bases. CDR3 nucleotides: TGCGCCAGCAGCCTCTGGAGCGGGGGGGCCTCGGAGACCCAGTACTTC. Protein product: CASSLWSGGASETQYF.

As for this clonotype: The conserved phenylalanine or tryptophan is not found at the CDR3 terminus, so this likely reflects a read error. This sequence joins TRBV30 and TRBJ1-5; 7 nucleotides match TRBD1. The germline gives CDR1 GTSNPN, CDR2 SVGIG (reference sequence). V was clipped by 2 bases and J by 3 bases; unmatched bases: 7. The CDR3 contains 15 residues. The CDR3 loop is CAWSQGQSSNQPQHL. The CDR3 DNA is TGTGCCTGGAGTCAGGGACAGTCTTCCAATCAGCCCCAGCATCTT.

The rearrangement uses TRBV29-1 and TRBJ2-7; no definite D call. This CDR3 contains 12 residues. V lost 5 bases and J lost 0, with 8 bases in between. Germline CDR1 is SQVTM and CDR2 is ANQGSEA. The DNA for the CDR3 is TGCAGCGTTTTAGTTAGCTCCTACGAGCAGTACTTC. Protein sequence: CSVLVSSYEQYF.